This T cell receptor beta chain was observed in a study of cytomegalovirus exposure and HLA in healthy donors. PCR used 60 Vbeta primers and 13 Jbeta primers. Data came from immunoSEQ multiplex PCR; TCRdb stores just in-frame clones and leaves some out. Of 150,000 to 200,000 clones in the sample, 77% were seen once. Study-wide results and limits: In a later analysis, donors in an Asian-associated ancestry cluster reportedly had fewer N-insertions in productive TCRs than the cohort mean. The study designated roughly 160 TCR beta chains cytomegalovirus-associated. Later analysis identified around 15,000 TCR beta sequences associated with HLA alleles, using a false discovery rate threshold of 0.05. In vitro work confirmed that a few CMV-associated chains recognize CMV antigens.

The trim removed 6 bases at V and 0 bases at J, leaving 4 bases unmatched. This CDR3 has 15 amino acids. Germline V gives CDR1 MNHEY, CDR2 SVGAGI. This clone was found once. Its antigen is as yet unknown. The specimen was PBMCs. The receptor's source is a man younger than 35 in good health and CMV-seronegative. This chain uses TRBV6-5 with TRBJ1-3; the match to TRBD1 covers 8 bases. The DNA for the CDR3 is TGTGCCAGCAGCCCAGACAGGGGCTCTGGAAACACCATATATTTT. Amino acid sequence: CASSPDRGSGNTIYF.